The 23 T cell receptor beta chains in this list originate from one sample, sequenced in a study of naive and memory T cell subsets. Study conclusions and caveats: A few larger clonotypes appeared in naive repertoires, especially CD8, possibly memory cells re-expressing CD45RA.

For these receptors, no antigen is known. The beta constant-region primer was an equimolar mix of two oligonucleotides covering TRBC1 and TRBC2. The ligated cDNA underwent four PCR rounds using SP2 and nested alpha and beta constant-region primers. TCRdb ran MiXCR on the UMI-ligation and nested PCR reads and lists one entry per CDR3 protein. The table records some 110,000 distinct CDR3 sequences, about 14% of them present only once. Specimen: naive CD8+ T cells from blood. The source is a human donor in good health.

The J gene is TRBJ2-6, the V gene TRBV14, with D possibly TRBD1 on 6 matching bases. The CDR3 is made up of 20 amino acids. Per the germline V gene, CDR1 is SGHDN and CDR2 is FVKESK. Trimming left V 2 bases short and J 0 bases short, with 20 bases between. In nucleotides, the CDR3 is TGTGCCAGCAGCCAACTTGAAGGGGACATACCGCCCTCTGGGGCCAACGTCCTGACTTTC. This sequence encodes CASSQLEGDIPPSGANVLTF.

This clonotype was observed at least ten times. The gene calls are TRBV7-9 and TRBJ2-2; D is tentatively TRBD1 or TRBD2 (6 bases each). The length of the CDR3 is 17 residues. V lost 5 bases and J 3 bases, leaving 19 bases between the germline ends. In germline, CDR1 is SEHNR, CDR2 FQNEAQ (reference sequence). For the CDR3, the DNA is TGTGCCAGCAGCATACCAGTGGGGGGCGCGGACACCGGGGAGCTGTTTTTT. Encoded protein: CASSIPVGGADTGELFF.

This clonotype occurred a few times. J is TRBJ2-3 and V is TRBV27; D may be TRBD2 (5 bases). The V and J ends lost 3 bases and 0 bases respectively, with 7 bases between them. This CDR3 has 14 amino acids. Germline CDR1 is MNHEY and CDR2 is SMNVEV (reference sequence). The CDR3 bases are TGTGCCAGCAGTTTGGCTAGCAGCACAGATACGCAGTATTTT. This sequence encodes CASSLASSTDTQYF.

This clonotype was picked up many times. This chain connects TRBV29-1 to TRBJ2-2; D gene unclear. The germline V gene encodes CDR1 SQVTM and CDR2 ANQGSEA. The length of the CDR3 is 16 residues. V was clipped by 6 bases and J by 0 bases, with 17 bases between them. CDR3 coding DNA: TGCAGCGTGACATCTTCTAGAGTGGCGAACACCGGGGAGCTGTTTTTT. Protein sequence: CSVTSSRVANTGELFF.

This rearrangement joins TRBV4-3 to TRBJ2-7; tentatively, D is TRBD1 (6 bases). V lost 0 bases to trimming and J lost 3 bases, with 12 bases between them. The CDR3 is 15 amino acids. Germline assignment: CDR1 LGHNA and CDR2 YSLEER. This chain's CDR3 is CASSQDRGASYEQYF. For the CDR3, the DNA is TGCGCCAGCAGCCAAGACAGGGGCGCTAGCTACGAGCAGTACTTC.

The chain combines TRBV5-1 with TRBJ2-1, with 10 bases matching TRBD2. Germline V CDR1 and CDR2: SGHRS, YFSETQ. The ends lost 3 bases at V and 6 bases at J; junction bases unmatched: 6. The CDR3 sequence is 15 residues long. As DNA, the CDR3 is TGCGCCAGCAGCTGGACTGGACTAGCGGCCAATGAGCAGTTCTTC. Translated, it gives CASSWTGLAANEQFF.

This clonotype occurred many times. The J gene is TRBJ2-4, the V gene TRBV12-3 or TRBV12-4; D uncertain. Trimming shortened V by 1 base and J by 5 bases, and 6 bases separated the two germline ends. The CDR3 spans 13 residues. CDR3: CASSLGGENIQYF. The CDR3 DNA sequence: TGTGCCAGCAGTTTAGGTGGGGAAAACATTCAGTACTTC.

This clonotype was seen ten or more times. The genes are TRBV11-2 and TRBJ2-3, with a tentative D call TRBD2 (6 bases). Trimming cost V 3 bases and J 2 bases, with 9 bases left between them. The CDR3 extends over 14 amino acids. Germline V gene data show CDR1 as SGHAT and CDR2 as FQNNGV. The CDR3 sequence: CASSFSSDTDTQYF. The CDR3, as DNA: TGTGCCAGCAGCTTCTCTAGCGACACAGATACGCAGTATTTT. Full variable domain (rest looked up from reference TRBV11-2 and TRBJ2-3): EAGVAQSPRYKIIEKRQSVAFWCNPISGHATLYWYQQILGQGPKLLIQFQNNGVVDDSQLPKDRFSAERLKGVDSTLKIQPAKLEDSAVYLCASSFSSDTDTQYFGPGTRLTVL.

This clonotype was counted a few times. CDR3 region: CSVGTSGYEQYF. In nucleotides, the CDR3 is TGCAGCGTTGGAACTAGCGGTTACGAGCAGTACTTC. The rearrangement uses TRBV29-1 and TRBJ2-7; TRBD2 agrees at 8 bases. CDR3 length: 12 amino acids. Trimming cost V 4 bases and J 4 bases; bases outside gene matches: 3. Germline V gives CDR1 SQVTM, CDR2 ANQGSEA.

The sample holds a few counts of this clonotype. The chain uses TRBV6-6 and TRBJ2-1; TRBD2 matches at 9 bases. V lost 6 bases and J lost 3; bases outside the gene matches: 6. Germline V gene lookup returns CDR1 MNHNY and CDR2 SVGAGI (reference sequence). This CDR3 is built from 15 residues. Written as DNA, the CDR3 is TGTGCCAGCAGAAGCGGGAGGTCCCTCTACAATGAGCAGTTCTTC. This encodes CASRSGRSLYNEQFF.

The V gene is TRBV6-5, the J gene TRBJ1-1; D uncertain. The CDR3 extends over 15 amino acids. The ends were cut back, 0 bases at V and 1 base at J, with 9 bases in the middle. CDR1 and CDR2 (germline): MNHEY, SVGAGI. The CDR3 DNA sequence: TGTGCCAGCAGTTACTCGATAACAGCGAACACTGAAGCTTTCTTT. It encodes CASSYSITANTEAFF.

This clonotype showed up many times. V is TRBV3-1 and J is TRBJ2-1, with 9 bases lining up with TRBD2. The CDR3 spans 21 residues. Germline CDR1 is LGHDT and CDR2 is YNNKEL (reference sequence). With 0 bases clipped from V and 3 bases from J, the junction kept 18 bases outside the gene matches. The CDR3 spells CASSQDPGSSGGPQNYNEQFF. As DNA, the CDR3 is TGTGCCAGCAGCCAAGATCCAGGTAGTAGCGGGGGTCCACAAAACTACAATGAGCAGTTCTTC.

About this clonotype: Given a much more abundant clone one base away, this may be a read error. This chain connects TRBV6-2 or TRBV6-3 to TRBJ1-4, with D unresolved. This CDR3 spans 17 amino acids. Trimming stripped 2 bases from V and 0 bases from J, with 13 bases between. CDR1 and CDR2 from the germline V gene are MNHEY and SVGEGT. CDR3 protein: CASSYGSYDATNEKLFF. In nucleotides, the CDR3 is TGTGCCAGCAGTTACGGCTCATACGATGCAACTAATGAAAAACTGTTTTTT.

This clonotype was detected only a few times. This rearrangement joins TRBV4-3 to TRBJ2-3; 7 nucleotides match TRBD2. The V and J ends lost 1 base and 0 bases, in that order; junction bases with no gene match: 4. Germline V lookup: CDR1 LGHNA, CDR2 YSLEER. The CDR3 is made up of 16 amino acids. CDR3 loop: CASSQGGGLSTDTQYF. The CDR3 DNA sequence: TGCGCCAGCAGCCAAGGGGGGGGTCTTAGCACAGATACGCAGTATTTT.

This clonotype was counted a few times. J is TRBJ2-1 and V is TRBV9; 12 bases match TRBD2. Germline CDR1 is SGDLS and CDR2 is YYNGEE. Trimming took 3 bases from V and 3 from J; bases not matched to a gene: 7. The CDR3 totals 17 residues. The CDR3 sequence: CASSEVTSGGFYNEQFF. The CDR3 DNA reads as TGTGCCAGCAGCGAAGTCACTAGCGGGGGGTTCTACAATGAGCAGTTCTTC.

The V call is TRBV27, the J call TRBJ1-6; a possible D gene is TRBD1 (5 bases). V was clipped by 6 bases and J by 7 bases, with 13 bases between them. Germline values: CDR1 MNHEY, CDR2 SMNVEV (reference sequence). The length of the CDR3 is 14 residues. CDR3 DNA sequence: TGTGCCAGCAGCTTTTGGGGGAGGAATTCACCCCTCCACTTT. It is translated as CASSFWGRNSPLHF.

This clonotype has just a few counts. The V call is TRBV12-3 or TRBV12-4, the J call TRBJ2-7; D not certain. Trimming left V 6 bases short and J 5 bases short, with 8 bases between. The CDR3 runs 11 residues. CDR3 sequence: CASRLVDEQYF. DNA of the CDR3: TGTGCCAGCAGACTCGTCGACGAGCAGTACTTC.

This chain's CDR3 is CASEVDSGANVLTF. The CDR3 DNA is TGTGCCAGCGAAGTGGACTCTGGGGCCAACGTCCTGACTTTC. The chain recombines TRBV25-1 with TRBJ2-6; the D is unclear. Germline assignment: CDR1 MGHDK and CDR2 SYGVNS. CDR3 length: 14 amino acids. V dropped 8 bases and J dropped 0 bases, with 8 bases sitting between them.

This sequence joins TRBV24-1 and TRBJ1-1; D is undetermined. The germline V and J ends were trimmed by 5 bases and 4 bases, with 7 bases remaining between them. The CDR3 has 12 amino acids. Per the germline V gene, CDR1 is KGHDR and CDR2 is SFDVKD. The CDR3 here is CATSVGATEAFF. CDR3 DNA sequence: TGTGCCACCAGTGTGGGTGCCACTGAAGCTTTCTTT.

J is TRBJ2-7 and V is TRBV29-1, with D unclear. The CDR3 has 11 amino acids. Trimming left V 2 bases short and J 2 bases short, with 4 bases between. Per the germline V gene, CDR1 is SQVTM and CDR2 is ANQGSEA. CDR3 amino acids: CSVEITYEQYF. The DNA of the CDR3 is TGCAGCGTTGAAATTACCTACGAGCAGTACTTC.

The chain links TRBV27 to TRBJ1-2; 9 nucleotides align to TRBD1. The CDR3 contains 13 residues. The germline V gene has CDR1 MNHEY and CDR2 SMNVEV (reference sequence). With V trimmed by 5 bases and J by 8 bases, 6 bases remained unmatched. The CDR3 sequence is CASSTGTGTGYTF. DNA for the CDR3: TGTGCCAGCAGTACCGGGACAGGGACAGGCTACACCTTC.

This clonotype was detected only a few times. Here the CDR3 DNA reads TGTGCCAGCAGTTCGGGGGGGACTAATTCCCTCCACTTT. The encoded protein is CASSSGGTNSLHF. V is TRBV5-6 and J is TRBJ1-6; possible D gene TRBD1, 5 bases. CDR3 length equals 13 residues. Trimming shortened V by 5 bases and J by 14 bases, and 17 bases separated the two germline ends. Germline CDR1 SGHDT, CDR2 YYEEEE.

This clonotype was seen ten or more times. This sequence joins TRBV28 and TRBJ2-1; D tentatively reads TRBD1 or TRBD2 (5 bases each). V dropped 6 bases and J dropped 6 bases, with 12 bases sitting between them. Germline CDR1 reads MDHEN; CDR2 reads SYDVKM. There are 13 residues in the CDR3. The DNA for the CDR3 is TGTGCCAGCAGGGGGGAGCCGAGCAATGAGCAGTTCTTC. Amino acid sequence: CASRGEPSNEQFF.